This T cell receptor beta chain was sequenced during a study of shared T cell receptors in the human thymus. Per the germline V gene, CDR1 is SGHRS and CDR2 is YFSETQ. The CDR3 length is 21 residues. V shed 4 bases and J 3 bases; nucleotides not matched to a gene: 25. Clones were sequenced by immunoSEQ multiplex PCR, and TCRdb holds only the in-frame ones, with some missing. The table has hundreds of thousands of clones, around 87% seen once. The same data also went into a second study, on human thymus T cells. That source notes: All donors were healthy Finnish infants who were undergoing corrective surgery to treat congenital heart defects. Both thymic and peripheral blood repertoires showed apparently biased V and J usage. Unrelated individuals reportedly shared highly overlapping thymic TCR repertoires.

The TCR sequence derives from a boy younger than two with a congenital heart defect. The sample consisted of thymocytes. V gene TRBV5-1 combines with J gene TRBJ2-5; 9 bases are shared with TRBD2. The chain's CDR3 is CASSPGLAKGVDLSREETQYF. The DNA for the CDR3 is TGCGCCAGCAGCCCGGGACTAGCCAAGGGGGTCGACCTTTCTCGGGAAGAGACCCAGTACTTC. Drawing the rest from reference TRBV5-1 and TRBJ2-5, the complete variable domain is KAGVTQTPRYLIKTRGQQVTLSCSPISGHRSVSWYQQTPGQGLQFLFEYFSETQRNKGNFPGRFSGRQFSNSRSEMNVSTLELGDSALYLCASSPGLAKGVDLSREETQYFGPGTRLLVL.